The 20 T cell receptor beta chains below were found in one sample sequenced in a study of T cell responses to AZD1222 COVID-19 vaccine. Generated by immunoSEQ multiplex PCR, the TCRdb table keeps only in-frame clones and is missing some. The table has around 140,000 clones, more than 85% seen once. The sequences come from peripheral blood, collected on day 0 of AZD1222 vaccination. These TCRs come from an adult in good health.

This chain uses TRBV11-3 with TRBJ2-3; TRBD1 aligns across 9 bases. CDR1 and CDR2 from the germline V gene are SGHNT and YENEEA. V lost 4 bases to trimming and J lost 2 bases; unmatched junction nucleotides: 4. The CDR3 totals 15 residues. CDR3 bases: TGTGCCAGCAGCTCTCGGACAGGGGTCACAGATACGCAGTATTTT. It encodes CASSSRTGVTDTQYF.

The chain uses TRBV7-8 and TRBJ1-2; possibly TRBD1 for D (6 bases). Trimming cost V 2 bases and J 7 bases, with 14 bases left between them. The germline V gene has CDR1 SGHVS and CDR2 FQNEAQ. The CDR3 is 14 residues long. The chain's CDR3 is CASSLFRGDAGYTF. The CDR3 DNA reads as TGTGCCAGCAGCTTATTTAGGGGGGACGCTGGCTACACCTTC.

This clone was recorded only once. V usage is TRBV2 and J usage is TRBJ1-2; D is uncertain. The CDR3 is 15 amino acids. V lost 6 bases to trimming and J lost 0 bases, with 14 bases between them. In germline, CDR1 is SNHLY, CDR2 FYNNEI. The CDR3 nucleotides read TGTGCCAGCAGCCCCCCGGCAGTACCTAACTATGGCTACACCTTC. Residues: CASSPPAVPNYGYTF. Together with reference TRBV2 and TRBJ1-2, the CDR3 gives the full variable domain: EPEVTQTPSHQVTQMGQEVILRCVPISNHLYFYWYRQILGQKVEFLVSFYNNEISEKSEIFDDQFSVERPDGSNFTLKIRSTKLEDSAMYFCASSPPAVPNYGYTFGSGTRLTVV.

The chain employs TRBV7-9 and TRBJ2-3, with D maybe TRBD1 (6 bases). The CDR3 extends over 15 amino acids. V dropped 0 bases and J dropped 4 bases, with 11 bases sitting between them. Germline V CDR1 and CDR2: SEHNR, FQNEAQ (reference sequence). CDR3 DNA: TGTGCCAGCAGCTTAGCGGACAGTCGACCAGATACGCAGTATTTT. Translating gives CASSLADSRPDTQYF.

The V gene is TRBV9, the J gene TRBJ1-1; 8 nucleotides line up with TRBD1. Trimming at V came to 3 bases and at J to 10 bases, leaving 8 bases not matched to a gene. Germline loops: CDR1 SGDLS, CDR2 YYNGEE. This CDR3 contains 13 residues. The CDR3 sequence: CASSARQGSAAFF. CDR3 bases: TGTGCCAGCAGCGCCAGACAGGGGTCGGCAGCTTTCTTT.

The CDR3 spells CASSLDQAGGGETQYF. In DNA, the CDR3 is TGTGCCAGCAGTTTAGACCAGGCGGGAGGGGGAGAGACCCAGTACTTC. The chain has TRBV27 and TRBJ2-5; 9 bases match TRBD2. Trimming cost V 2 bases and J 4 bases; bases outside gene matches: 8. Germline V CDR1 and CDR2: MNHEY, SMNVEV (reference sequence). The CDR3 is made up of 16 amino acids.

V gene TRBV10-3 combines with J gene TRBJ1-2; tentatively, D is TRBD1 (5 bases). Trimming shortened V by 7 bases and J by 0 bases, and 12 bases separated the two germline ends. CDR3 length equals 14 residues. The germline V gene encodes CDR1 ENHRY and CDR2 SYGVKD. The CDR3 DNA sequence: TGTGCCATCACCAAAGGGGAATCTAACTATGGCTACACCTTC. It yields the protein CAITKGESNYGYTF.

This chain joins TRBV12-3 or TRBV12-4 and TRBJ2-1; D remains unclear. V was clipped by 5 bases and J by 10 bases, with 12 bases between them. The CDR3 has 12 amino acids. The CDR3 region has the DNA TGTGCCAGCAGTGCCCTAGTTTACGAGCAGTTCTTC. This codes for CASSALVYEQFF.

This chain joins TRBV11-3 and TRBJ1-1; D gene ambiguous. Looked up from germline, CDR1 is SGHNT and CDR2 is YENEEA. The V gene lost 5 bases and the J gene lost 1 base, with 8 bases spanning the gap. This CDR3 has 13 residues. In DNA, the CDR3 is TGTGCCAGCAGCCTGCAGAGGAACACTGAAGCTTTCTTT. Translation: CASSLQRNTEAFF.

CDR3 amino acids: CASALAGGLSGEQFF. As DNA, the CDR3 is TGTGCCAGCGCCTTAGCGGGAGGCCTCAGTGGTGAGCAGTTCTTC. V and J are TRBV6-4 and TRBJ2-1, with TRBD2 matching 10 bases. The CDR3 is 15 amino acids. The trim removed 8 bases at V and 9 bases at J, leaving 13 bases unmatched. The germline CDR1 and CDR2 sequences are MRHNA and SNTAGT.

V gene TRBV5-6 combines with J gene TRBJ2-2; the D is unclear. This CDR3 region has 14 residues. Trimming shortened V by 4 bases and J by 0 bases, and 7 bases separated the two germline ends. Per the germline V gene, CDR1 is SGHDT and CDR2 is YYEEEE. The CDR3 spells CASSNSPNTGELFF. CDR3 nucleotides: TGTGCCAGCAGCAACTCACCGAACACCGGGGAGCTGTTTTTT. Complete variable domain (other parts from reference TRBV5-6 and TRBJ2-2): DAGVTQSPTHLIKTRGQQVTLRCSPKSGHDTVSWYQQALGQGPQFIFQYYEEEERQRGNFPDRFSGHQFPNYSSELNVNALLLGDSALYLCASSNSPNTGELFFGEGSRLTVL.

J is TRBJ1-5 and V is TRBV6-4; D remains unclear. This CDR3 contains 13 residues. In germline, CDR1 is MRHNA, CDR2 SNTAGT. The V and J ends lost 5 bases and 7 bases respectively, with 12 bases between them. The CDR3 bases are TGTGCCAGCAGTAGGGAATTAGGCCAGCCCCAGCATTTT. It is translated as CASSRELGQPQHF.

This chain connects TRBV7-9 to TRBJ2-7; 7 bases are shared with TRBD1. The germline gives CDR1 SEHNR, CDR2 FQNEAQ (reference sequence). The V segment lost 3 bases and the J segment 0 bases; nucleotides outside the gene matches: 2. CDR3 size: 14 residues. The CDR3, as DNA: TGTGCCAGCAGCTTGGGACAGAACTCCTACGAGCAGTACTTC. As protein: CASSLGQNSYEQYF.

The V call is TRBV5-1, the J call TRBJ2-1, with TRBD2 matching 11 bases. The CDR3 has 16 amino acids. V was pared by 0 bases and J by 5 bases, with 4 bases of the junction left unmatched. The germline V gene has CDR1 SGHRS and CDR2 YFSETQ. CDR3 in amino acids: CASSLVAGGPHNEQFF. The CDR3 coding sequence is TGCGCCAGCAGCTTGGTAGCGGGAGGGCCCCACAATGAGCAGTTCTTC.

V gene TRBV25-1 combines with J gene TRBJ2-7; D is possibly TRBD2 (5 bases). CDR3 length: 11 residues. Per germline, CDR1 MGHDK and CDR2 SYGVNS. The V and J ends lost 6 bases and 5 bases respectively, with 8 bases between them. CDR3 coding DNA: TGTGCCAGCAGGGTGAGGGACGAGCAGTACTTC. Its translation: CASRVRDEQYF.

This clone showed up just a few times. The chain has TRBV25-1 and TRBJ2-1, with 7 bases aligning to TRBD2. V was clipped by 1 base and J by 4 bases; unmatched bases: 7. The length of the CDR3 is 16 residues. Per the germline V gene, CDR1 is MGHDK and CDR2 is SYGVNS. The CDR3 reads CASSESGGSPYNEQFF. The CDR3, as DNA: TGTGCCAGCAGTGAATCGGGCGGGAGCCCATACAATGAGCAGTTCTTC.

This chain connects TRBV11-2 to TRBJ2-1; D ambiguous. The ends were cut back, 1 base at V and 10 bases at J, with 8 bases in the middle. This CDR3 is 12 amino acids long. The germline V gene encodes CDR1 SGHAT and CDR2 FQNNGV. The CDR3 nucleotides read TGTGCCAGCAGCTTAGCACAAGCGGAGCAGTTCTTC. Protein sequence: CASSLAQAEQFF. Complete variable domain (other parts from reference TRBV11-2 and TRBJ2-1): EAGVAQSPRYKIIEKRQSVAFWCNPISGHATLYWYQQILGQGPKLLIQFQNNGVVDDSQLPKDRFSAERLKGVDSTLKIQPAKLEDSAVYLCASSLAQAEQFFGPGTRLTVL.

The rearrangement links TRBV29-1 to TRBJ1-2; 9 bases map to TRBD1. This CDR3 spans 15 amino acids. V was pared by 8 bases and J by 1 base, with 11 bases of the junction left unmatched. CDR1 and CDR2 from the germline V gene are SQVTM and ANQGSEA. DNA of the CDR3: TGCAGCACCCCGGGACAGGGAGTGGGTAACTATGGCTACACCTTC. Its protein is CSTPGQGVGNYGYTF.

J is TRBJ2-1 and V is TRBV29-1, with TRBD1 matching over 8 bases. Germline CDR1 is SQVTM and CDR2 is ANQGSEA. The CDR3 sequence is 10 residues long. The J segment lost 14 bases and the V segment lost 7 bases, leaving 7 bases of the junction unmatched. This CDR3 reads CSGGQGDEFF. CDR3 in DNA: TGCAGCGGAGGACAGGGCGACGAGTTCTTC.

This rearrangement joins TRBV19 to TRBJ1-5; D may be TRBD1 (6 bases). Germline loops: CDR1 LNHDA, CDR2 SQIVND (reference sequence). The V and J ends lost 2 bases and 7 bases respectively, with 12 bases between them. The CDR3 is made up of 14 amino acids. The CDR3: CASSIRGGGQPQHF. CDR3 DNA sequence: TGTGCCAGTAGTATAAGGGGGGGAGGACAGCCCCAGCATTTT.